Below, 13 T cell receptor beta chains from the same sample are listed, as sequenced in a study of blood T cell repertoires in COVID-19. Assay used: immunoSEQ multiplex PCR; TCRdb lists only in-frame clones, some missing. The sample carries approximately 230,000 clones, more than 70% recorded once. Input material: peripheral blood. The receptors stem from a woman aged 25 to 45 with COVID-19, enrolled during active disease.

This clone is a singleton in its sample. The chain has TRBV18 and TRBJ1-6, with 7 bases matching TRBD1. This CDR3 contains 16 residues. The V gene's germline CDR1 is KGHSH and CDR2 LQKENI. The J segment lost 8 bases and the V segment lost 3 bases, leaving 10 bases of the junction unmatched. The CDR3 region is CASSPRGQAGDSPLHF. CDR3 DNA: TGTGCCAGCTCACCCCGCGGACAGGCTGGAGATTCACCCCTCCACTTT.

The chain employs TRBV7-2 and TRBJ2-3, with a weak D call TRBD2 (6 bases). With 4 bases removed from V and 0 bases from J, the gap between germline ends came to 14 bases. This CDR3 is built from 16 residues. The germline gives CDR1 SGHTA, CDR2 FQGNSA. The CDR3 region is CASSSRDSPSTDTQYF. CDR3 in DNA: TGTGCCAGCAGCTCCCGGGACTCCCCGAGCACAGATACGCAGTATTTT.

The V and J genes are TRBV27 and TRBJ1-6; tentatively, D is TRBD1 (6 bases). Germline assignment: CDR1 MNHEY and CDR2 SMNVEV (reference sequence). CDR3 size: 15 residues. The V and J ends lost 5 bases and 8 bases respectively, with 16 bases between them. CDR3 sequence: CASSGEGRGDSPLHF. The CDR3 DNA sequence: TGTGCCAGCAGTGGCGAGGGCAGGGGAGATTCACCCCTCCACTTT.

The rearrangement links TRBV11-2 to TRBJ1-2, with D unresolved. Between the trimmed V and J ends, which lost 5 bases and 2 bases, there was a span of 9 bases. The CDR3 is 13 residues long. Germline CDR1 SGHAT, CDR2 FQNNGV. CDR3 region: CASSTSANYGYTF. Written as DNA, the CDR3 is TGTGCCAGCAGCACATCAGCGAACTATGGCTACACCTTC.

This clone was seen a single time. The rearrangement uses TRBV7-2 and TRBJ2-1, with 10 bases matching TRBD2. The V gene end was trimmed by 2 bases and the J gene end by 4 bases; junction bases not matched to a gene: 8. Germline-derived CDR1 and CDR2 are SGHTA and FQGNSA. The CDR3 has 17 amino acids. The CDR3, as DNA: TGTGCCAGCAGCTTAATGTCGGGACTAGCGAGGTACAATGAGCAGTTCTTC. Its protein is CASSLMSGLARYNEQFF.

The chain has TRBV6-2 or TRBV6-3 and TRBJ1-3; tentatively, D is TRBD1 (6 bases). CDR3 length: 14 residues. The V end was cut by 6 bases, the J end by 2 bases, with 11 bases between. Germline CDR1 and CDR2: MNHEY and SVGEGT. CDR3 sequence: CASSQWDTGNTIYF. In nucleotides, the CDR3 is TGTGCCAGCAGCCAGTGGGACACTGGAAACACCATATATTTT.

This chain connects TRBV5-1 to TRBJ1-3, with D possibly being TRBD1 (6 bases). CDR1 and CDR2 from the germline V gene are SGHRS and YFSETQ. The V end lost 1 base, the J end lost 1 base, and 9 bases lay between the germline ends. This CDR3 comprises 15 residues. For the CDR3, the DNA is TGCGCCAGCAGCTTGACAGGGCGGTCTGGAAACACCATATATTTT. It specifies CASSLTGRSGNTIYF.

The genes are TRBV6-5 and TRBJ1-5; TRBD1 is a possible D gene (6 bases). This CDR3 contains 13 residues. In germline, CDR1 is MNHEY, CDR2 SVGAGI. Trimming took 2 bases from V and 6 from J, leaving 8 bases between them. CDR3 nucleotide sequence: TGTGCCAGCAGTTACGGGGGCACTCAGCCCCAGCATTTT. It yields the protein CASSYGGTQPQHF.

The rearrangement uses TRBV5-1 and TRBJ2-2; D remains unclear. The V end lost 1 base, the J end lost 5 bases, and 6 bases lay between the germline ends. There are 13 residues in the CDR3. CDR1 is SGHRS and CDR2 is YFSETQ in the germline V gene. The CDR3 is CASSLSGTGELFF. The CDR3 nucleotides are TGCGCCAGCAGCTTGTCAGGTACCGGGGAGCTGTTTTTT.

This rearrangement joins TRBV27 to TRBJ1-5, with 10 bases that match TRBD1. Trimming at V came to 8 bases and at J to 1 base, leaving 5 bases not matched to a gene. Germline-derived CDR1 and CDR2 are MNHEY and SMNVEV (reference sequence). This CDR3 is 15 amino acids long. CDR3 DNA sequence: TGTGCCAGCGCGACAGGGGGCGGCAGCAATCAGCCCCAGCATTTT. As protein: CASATGGGSNQPQHF.

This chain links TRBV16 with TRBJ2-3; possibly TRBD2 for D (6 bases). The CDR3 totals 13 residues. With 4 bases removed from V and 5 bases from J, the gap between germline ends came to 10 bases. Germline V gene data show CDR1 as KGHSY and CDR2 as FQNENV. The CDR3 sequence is CASSPAGRDTQYF. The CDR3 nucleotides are TGTGCCAGCAGCCCGGCGGGAAGAGATACGCAGTATTTT.

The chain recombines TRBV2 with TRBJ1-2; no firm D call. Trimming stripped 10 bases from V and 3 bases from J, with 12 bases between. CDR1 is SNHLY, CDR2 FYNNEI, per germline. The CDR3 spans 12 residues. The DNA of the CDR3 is TGTGCCACTCAACAGAGAGACTATGGCTACACCTTC. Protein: CATQQRDYGYTF.

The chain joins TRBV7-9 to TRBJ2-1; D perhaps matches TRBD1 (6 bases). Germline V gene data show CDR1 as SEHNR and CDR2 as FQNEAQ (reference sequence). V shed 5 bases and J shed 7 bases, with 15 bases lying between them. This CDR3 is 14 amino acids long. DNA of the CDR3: TGTGCCAGCAGCCCAGGGGCCCGCGGGAATGAGCAGTTCTTC. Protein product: CASSPGARGNEQFF.